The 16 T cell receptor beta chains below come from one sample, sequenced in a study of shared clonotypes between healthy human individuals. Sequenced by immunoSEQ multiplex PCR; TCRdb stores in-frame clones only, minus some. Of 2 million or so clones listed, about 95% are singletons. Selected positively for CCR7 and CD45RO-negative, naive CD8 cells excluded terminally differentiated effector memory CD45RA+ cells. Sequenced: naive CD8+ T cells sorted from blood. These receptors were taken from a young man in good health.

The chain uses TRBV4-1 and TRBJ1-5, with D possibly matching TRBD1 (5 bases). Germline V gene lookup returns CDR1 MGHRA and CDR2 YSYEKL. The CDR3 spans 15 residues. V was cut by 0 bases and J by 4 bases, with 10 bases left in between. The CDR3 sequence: CASSQDWAGNQPQHF. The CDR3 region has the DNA TGCGCCAGCAGCCAAGATTGGGCAGGGAATCAGCCCCAGCATTTT.

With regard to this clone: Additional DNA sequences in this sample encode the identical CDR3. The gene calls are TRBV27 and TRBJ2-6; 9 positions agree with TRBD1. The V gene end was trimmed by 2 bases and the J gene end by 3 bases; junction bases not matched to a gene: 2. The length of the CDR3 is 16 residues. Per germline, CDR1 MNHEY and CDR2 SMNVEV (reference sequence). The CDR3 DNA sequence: TGTGCCAGCAGTTTAACAGGGGGCGGTGGGGCCAACGTCCTGACTTTC. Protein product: CASSLTGGGGANVLTF.

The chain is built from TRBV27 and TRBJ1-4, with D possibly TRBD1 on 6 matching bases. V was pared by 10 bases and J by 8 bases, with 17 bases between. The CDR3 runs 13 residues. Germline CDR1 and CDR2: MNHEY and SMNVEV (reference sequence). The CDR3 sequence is CATSTGLREKLFF. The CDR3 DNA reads TGTGCCACCTCGACAGGATTGAGGGAAAAACTGTTTTTT.

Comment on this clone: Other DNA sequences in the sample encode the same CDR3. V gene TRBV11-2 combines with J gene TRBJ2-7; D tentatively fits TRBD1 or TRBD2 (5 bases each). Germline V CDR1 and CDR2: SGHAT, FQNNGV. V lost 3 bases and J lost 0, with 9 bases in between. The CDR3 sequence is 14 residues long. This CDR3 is CASSFGGPSYEQYF. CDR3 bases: TGTGCCAGCAGCTTTGGGGGACCCTCCTACGAGCAGTACTTC. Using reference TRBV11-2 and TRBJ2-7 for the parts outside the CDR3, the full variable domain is EAGVAQSPRYKIIEKRQSVAFWCNPISGHATLYWYQQILGQGPKLLIQFQNNGVVDDSQLPKDRFSAERLKGVDSTLKIQPAKLEDSAVYLCASSFGGPSYEQYFGPGTRLTVT.

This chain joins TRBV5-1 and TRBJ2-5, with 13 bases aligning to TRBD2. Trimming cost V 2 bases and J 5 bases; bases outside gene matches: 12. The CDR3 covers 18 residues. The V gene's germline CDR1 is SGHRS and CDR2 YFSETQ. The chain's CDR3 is CASSFEGLAGRAGETQYF. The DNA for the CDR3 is TGCGCCAGCAGCTTTGAGGGACTAGCGGGGAGGGCTGGCGAGACCCAGTACTTC.

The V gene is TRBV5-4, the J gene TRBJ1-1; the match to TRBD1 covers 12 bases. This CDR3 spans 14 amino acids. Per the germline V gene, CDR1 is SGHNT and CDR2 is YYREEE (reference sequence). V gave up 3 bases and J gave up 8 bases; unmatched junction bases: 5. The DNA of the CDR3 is TGTGCCAGCAGCTCACCGGGACAGGGGGCCGAAGCTTTCTTT. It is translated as CASSSPGQGAEAFF.

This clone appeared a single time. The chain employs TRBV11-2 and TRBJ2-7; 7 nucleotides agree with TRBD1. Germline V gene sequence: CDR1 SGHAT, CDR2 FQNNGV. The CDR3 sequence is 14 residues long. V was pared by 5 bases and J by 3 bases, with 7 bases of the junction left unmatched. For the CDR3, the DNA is TGTGCCAGCAGCGCCGACCGGGACAGCTACGAGCAGTACTTC. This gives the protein CASSADRDSYEQYF. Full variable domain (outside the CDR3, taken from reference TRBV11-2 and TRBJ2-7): EAGVAQSPRYKIIEKRQSVAFWCNPISGHATLYWYQQILGQGPKLLIQFQNNGVVDDSQLPKDRFSAERLKGVDSTLKIQPAKLEDSAVYLCASSADRDSYEQYFGPGTRLTVT.

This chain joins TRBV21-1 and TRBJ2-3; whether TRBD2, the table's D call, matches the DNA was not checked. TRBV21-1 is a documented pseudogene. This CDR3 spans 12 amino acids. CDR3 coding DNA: TGTGCCAGCAGTGGTCCGGCAGATACGCAGTATTTT. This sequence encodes CASSGPADTQYF.

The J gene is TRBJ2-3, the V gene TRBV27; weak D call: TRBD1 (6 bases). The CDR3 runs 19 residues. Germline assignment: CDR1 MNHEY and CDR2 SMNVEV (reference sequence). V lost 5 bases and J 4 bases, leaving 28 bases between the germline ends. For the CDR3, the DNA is TGTGCCAGCAGTCTCAACCGGGACATGCCGTTACCGTACCCAGATACGCAGTATTTT. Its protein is CASSLNRDMPLPYPDTQYF.

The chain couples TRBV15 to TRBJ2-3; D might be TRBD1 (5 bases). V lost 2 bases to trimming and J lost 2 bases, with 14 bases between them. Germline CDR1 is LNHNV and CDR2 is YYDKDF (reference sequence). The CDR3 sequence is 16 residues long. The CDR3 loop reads CATSRFQGGYTDTQYF. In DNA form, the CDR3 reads TGTGCCACCAGCAGATTTCAGGGTGGGTACACAGATACGCAGTATTTT.

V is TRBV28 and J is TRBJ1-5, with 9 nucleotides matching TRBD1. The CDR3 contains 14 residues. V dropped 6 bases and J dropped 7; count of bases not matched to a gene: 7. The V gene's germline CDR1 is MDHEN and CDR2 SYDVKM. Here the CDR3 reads CASSPDRGEQPQHF. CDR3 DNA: TGTGCCAGCAGCCCGGACAGGGGAGAACAGCCCCAGCATTTT.

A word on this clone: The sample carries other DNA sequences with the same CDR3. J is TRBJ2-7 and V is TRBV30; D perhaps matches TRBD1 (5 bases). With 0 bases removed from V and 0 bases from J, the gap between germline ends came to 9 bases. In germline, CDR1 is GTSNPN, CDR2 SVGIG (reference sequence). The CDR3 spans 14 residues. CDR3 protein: CAWSVDSSSYEQYF. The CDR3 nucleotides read TGTGCCTGGAGTGTAGACAGCAGCTCCTACGAGCAGTACTTC.

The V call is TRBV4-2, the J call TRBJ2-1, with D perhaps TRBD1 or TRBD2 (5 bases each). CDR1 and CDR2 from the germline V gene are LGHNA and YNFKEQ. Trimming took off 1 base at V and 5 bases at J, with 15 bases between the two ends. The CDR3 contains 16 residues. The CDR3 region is CASSQVGEGTDNEQFF. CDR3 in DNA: TGTGCCAGCAGCCAAGTGGGGGAAGGGACGGACAATGAGCAGTTCTTC.

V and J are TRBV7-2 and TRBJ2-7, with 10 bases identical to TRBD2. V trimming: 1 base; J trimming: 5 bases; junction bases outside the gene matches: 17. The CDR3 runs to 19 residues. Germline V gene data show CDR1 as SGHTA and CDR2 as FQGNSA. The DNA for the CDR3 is TGTGCCAGCAGCTTAGAAAGGAGTGGTTTACTAGCGGGATACCACGAGCAGTACTTC. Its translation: CASSLERSGLLAGYHEQYF. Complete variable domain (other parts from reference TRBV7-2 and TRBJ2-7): GAGVSQSPSNKVTEKGKDVELRCDPISGHTALYWYRQSLGQGLEFLIYFQGNSAPDKSGLPSDRFSAERTGGSVSTLTIQRTQQEDSAVYLCASSLERSGLLAGYHEQYFGPGTRLTVT.

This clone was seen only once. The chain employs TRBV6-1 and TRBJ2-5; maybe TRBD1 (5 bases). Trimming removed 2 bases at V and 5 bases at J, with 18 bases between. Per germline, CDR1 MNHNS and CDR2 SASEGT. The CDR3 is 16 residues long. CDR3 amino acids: CASSEPLQFKGETQYF. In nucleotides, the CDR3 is TGTGCCAGCAGTGAACCTCTACAGTTCAAGGGGGAGACCCAGTACTTC.

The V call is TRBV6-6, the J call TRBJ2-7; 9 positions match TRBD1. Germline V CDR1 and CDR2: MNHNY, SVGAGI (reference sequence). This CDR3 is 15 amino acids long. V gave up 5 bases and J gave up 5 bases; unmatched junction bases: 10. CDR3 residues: CASSQPDRGRHEQYF. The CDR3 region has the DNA TGTGCCAGCAGTCAACCGGACAGGGGTAGGCACGAGCAGTACTTC.